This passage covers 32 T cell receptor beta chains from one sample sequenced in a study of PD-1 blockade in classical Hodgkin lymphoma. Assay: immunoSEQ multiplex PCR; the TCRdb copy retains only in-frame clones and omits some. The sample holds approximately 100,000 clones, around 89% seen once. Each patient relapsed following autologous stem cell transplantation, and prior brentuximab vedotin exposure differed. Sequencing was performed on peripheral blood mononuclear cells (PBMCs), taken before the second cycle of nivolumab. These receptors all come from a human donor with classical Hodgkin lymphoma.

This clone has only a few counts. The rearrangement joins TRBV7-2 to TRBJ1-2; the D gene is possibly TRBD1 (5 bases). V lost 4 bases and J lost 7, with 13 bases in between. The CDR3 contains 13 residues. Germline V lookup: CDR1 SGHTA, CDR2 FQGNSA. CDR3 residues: CASSWQMGGGYTF. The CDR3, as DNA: TGTGCCAGCAGCTGGCAGATGGGGGGTGGCTACACCTTC.

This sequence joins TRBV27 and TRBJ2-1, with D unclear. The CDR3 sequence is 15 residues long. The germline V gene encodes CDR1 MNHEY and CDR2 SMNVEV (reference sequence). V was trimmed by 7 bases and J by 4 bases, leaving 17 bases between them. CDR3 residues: CASTQGWSLYNEQFF. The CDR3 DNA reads TGTGCCAGCACTCAAGGGTGGAGTTTATACAATGAGCAGTTCTTC.

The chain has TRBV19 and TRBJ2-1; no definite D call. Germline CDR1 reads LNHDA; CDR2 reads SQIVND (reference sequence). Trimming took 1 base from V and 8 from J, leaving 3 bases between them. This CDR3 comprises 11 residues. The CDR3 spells CASSIGHEQFF. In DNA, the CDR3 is TGTGCCAGTAGTATAGGGCATGAGCAGTTCTTC.

The chain's CDR3 is CASSVEGLRASGANVLTF. The CDR3 bases are TGTGCCAGCAGCGTAGAAGGCCTCCGGGCTTCTGGGGCCAACGTCCTGACTTTC. The rearrangement joins TRBV9 to TRBJ2-6; D gene unclear. The ends were cut back, 0 bases at V and 1 base at J, with 14 bases in the middle. Germline CDR1 reads SGDLS; CDR2 reads YYNGEE. This CDR3 is built from 18 residues.

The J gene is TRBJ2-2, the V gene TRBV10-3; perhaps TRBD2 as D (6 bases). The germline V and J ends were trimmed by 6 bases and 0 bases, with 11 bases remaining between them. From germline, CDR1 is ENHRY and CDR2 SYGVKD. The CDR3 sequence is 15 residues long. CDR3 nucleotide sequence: TGTGCCATCAGCCACGGGGGAGCGAACACCGGGGAGCTGTTTTTT. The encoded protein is CAISHGGANTGELFF.

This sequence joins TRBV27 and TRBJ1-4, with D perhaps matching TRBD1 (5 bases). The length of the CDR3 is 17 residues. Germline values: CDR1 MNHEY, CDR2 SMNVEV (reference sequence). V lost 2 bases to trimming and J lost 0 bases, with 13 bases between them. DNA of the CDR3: TGTGCCAGCAGTTTACTTCGGGGCTCTGCAACTAATGAAAAACTGTTTTTT. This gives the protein CASSLLRGSATNEKLFF.

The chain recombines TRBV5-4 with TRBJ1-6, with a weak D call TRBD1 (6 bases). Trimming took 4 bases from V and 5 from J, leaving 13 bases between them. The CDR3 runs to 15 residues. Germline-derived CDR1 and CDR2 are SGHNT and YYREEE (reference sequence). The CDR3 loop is CASSMGRGNNSPLHF. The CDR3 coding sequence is TGTGCCAGCAGCATGGGAAGGGGGAATAATTCACCCCTCCACTTT.

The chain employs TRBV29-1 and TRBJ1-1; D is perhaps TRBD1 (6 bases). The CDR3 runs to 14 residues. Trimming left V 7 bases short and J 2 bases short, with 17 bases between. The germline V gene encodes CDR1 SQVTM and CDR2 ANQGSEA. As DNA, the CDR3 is TGCAGCGCCCCCTGGGGCAGGGGAAACACTGAAGCTTTCTTT. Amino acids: CSAPWGRGNTEAFF.

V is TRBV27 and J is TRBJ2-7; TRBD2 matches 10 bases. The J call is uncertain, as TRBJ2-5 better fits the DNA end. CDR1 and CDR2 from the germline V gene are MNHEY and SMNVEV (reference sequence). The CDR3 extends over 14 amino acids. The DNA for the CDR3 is TGTGCCAGCAGTTCTTGGACTAGCGGAGAGACCCAGTACTTC. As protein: CASSSWTSGETQYF.

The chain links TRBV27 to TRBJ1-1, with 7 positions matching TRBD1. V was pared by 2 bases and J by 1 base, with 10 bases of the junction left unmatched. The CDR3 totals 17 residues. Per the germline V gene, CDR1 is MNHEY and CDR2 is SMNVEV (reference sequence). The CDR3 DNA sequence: TGTGCCAGCAGTTTACGACGGTCACAGGGGTGGAACACTGAAGCTTTCTTT. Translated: CASSLRRSQGWNTEAFF.

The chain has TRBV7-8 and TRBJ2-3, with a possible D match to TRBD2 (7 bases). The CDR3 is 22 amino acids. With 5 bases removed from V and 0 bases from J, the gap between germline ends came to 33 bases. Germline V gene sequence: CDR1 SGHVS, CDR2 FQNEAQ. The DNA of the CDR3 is TGTGCCAGCAGCCCCCCGGGGGGCCAGAGAGGAGGGCCGACCTTTAGCACAGATACGCAGTATTTT. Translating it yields CASSPPGGQRGGPTFSTDTQYF. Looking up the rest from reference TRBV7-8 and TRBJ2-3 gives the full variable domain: GAGVSQSPRYKVAKRGQDVALRCDPISGHVSLFWYQQALGQGPEFLTYFQNEAQLDKSGLPSDRFFAERPEGSVSTLKIQRTQQEDSAVYLCASSPPGGQRGGPTFSTDTQYFGPGTRLTVL.

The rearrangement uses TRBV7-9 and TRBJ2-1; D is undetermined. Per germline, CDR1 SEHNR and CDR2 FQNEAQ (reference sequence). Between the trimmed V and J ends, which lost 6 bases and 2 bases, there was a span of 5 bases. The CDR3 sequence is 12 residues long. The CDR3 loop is CASSYPYNEQFF. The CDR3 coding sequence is TGTGCCAGCAGTTATCCCTACAATGAGCAGTTCTTC.

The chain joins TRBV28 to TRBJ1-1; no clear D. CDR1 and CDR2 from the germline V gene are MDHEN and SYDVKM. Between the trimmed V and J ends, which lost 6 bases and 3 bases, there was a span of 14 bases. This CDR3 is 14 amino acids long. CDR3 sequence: CASSTSWTYTEAFF. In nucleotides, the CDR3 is TGTGCCAGCAGCACATCGTGGACTTACACTGAAGCTTTCTTT.

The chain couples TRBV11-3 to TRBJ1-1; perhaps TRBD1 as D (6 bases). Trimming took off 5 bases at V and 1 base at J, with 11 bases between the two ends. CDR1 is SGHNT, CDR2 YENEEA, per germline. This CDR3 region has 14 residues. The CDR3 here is CASSMGHRNTEAFF. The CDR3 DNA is TGTGCCAGCAGCATGGGACACCGGAACACTGAAGCTTTCTTT.

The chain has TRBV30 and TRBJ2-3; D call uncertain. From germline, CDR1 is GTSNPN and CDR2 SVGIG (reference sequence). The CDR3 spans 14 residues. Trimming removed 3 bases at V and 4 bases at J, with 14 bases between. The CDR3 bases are TGTGCCTGGAGCCAAGTCCTTGCGGCAGATACGCAGTATTTT. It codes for CAWSQVLAADTQYF.

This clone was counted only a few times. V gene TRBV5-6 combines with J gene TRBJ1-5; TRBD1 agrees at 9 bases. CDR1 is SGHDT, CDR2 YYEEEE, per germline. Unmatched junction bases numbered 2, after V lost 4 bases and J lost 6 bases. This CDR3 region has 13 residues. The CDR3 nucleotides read TGTGCCAGCAGCAGGGACAGGGCTCAGCCCCAGCATTTT. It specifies CASSRDRAQPQHF.

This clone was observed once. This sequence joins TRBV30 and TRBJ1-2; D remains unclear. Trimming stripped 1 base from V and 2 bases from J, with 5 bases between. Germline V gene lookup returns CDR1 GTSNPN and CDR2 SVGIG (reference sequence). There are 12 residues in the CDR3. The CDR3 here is CAWSAHNYGYTF. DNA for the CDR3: TGTGCCTGGAGTGCACACAACTATGGCTACACCTTC.

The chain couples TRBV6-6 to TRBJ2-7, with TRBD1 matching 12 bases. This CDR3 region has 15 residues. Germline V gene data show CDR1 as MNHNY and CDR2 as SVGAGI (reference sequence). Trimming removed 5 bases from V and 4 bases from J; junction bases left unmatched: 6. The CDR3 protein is CASSHRDRGPYEQYF. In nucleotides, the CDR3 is TGTGCCAGCAGTCACCGGGACAGGGGGCCGTACGAGCAGTACTTC.

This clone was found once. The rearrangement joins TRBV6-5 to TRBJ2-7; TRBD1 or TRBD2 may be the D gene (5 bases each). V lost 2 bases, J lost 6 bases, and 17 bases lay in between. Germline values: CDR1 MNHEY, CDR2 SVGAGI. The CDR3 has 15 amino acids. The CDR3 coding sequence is TGTGCCAGCAGTTACATAACCTCGGGGACCCGCGAGCAGTACTTC. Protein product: CASSYITSGTREQYF.

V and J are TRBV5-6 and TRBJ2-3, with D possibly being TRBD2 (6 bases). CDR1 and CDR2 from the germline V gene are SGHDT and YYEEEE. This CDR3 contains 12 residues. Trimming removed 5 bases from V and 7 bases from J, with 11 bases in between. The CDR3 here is CASRIAGNTQYF. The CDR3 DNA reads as TGTGCCAGCAGAATTGCGGGGAATACGCAGTATTTT.

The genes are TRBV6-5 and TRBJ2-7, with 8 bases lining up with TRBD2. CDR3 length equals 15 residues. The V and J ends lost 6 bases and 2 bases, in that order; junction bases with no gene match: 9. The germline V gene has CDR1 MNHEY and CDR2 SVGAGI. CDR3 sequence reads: CASRDFSGATYEQYF. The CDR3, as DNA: TGTGCCAGCAGAGACTTTAGCGGGGCGACCTACGAGCAGTACTTC.

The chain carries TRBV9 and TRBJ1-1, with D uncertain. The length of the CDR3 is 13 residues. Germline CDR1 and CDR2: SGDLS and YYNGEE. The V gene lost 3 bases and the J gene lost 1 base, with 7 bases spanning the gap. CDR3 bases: TGTGCCAGCAGCGGCCCCACGAACACTGAAGCTTTCTTT. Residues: CASSGPTNTEAFF.

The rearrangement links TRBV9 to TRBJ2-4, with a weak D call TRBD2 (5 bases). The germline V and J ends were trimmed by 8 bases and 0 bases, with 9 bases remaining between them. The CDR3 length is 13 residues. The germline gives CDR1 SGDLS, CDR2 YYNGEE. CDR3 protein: CASSGLAKNIQYF. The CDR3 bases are TGTGCCAGTTCCGGACTAGCCAAAAACATTCAGTACTTC.

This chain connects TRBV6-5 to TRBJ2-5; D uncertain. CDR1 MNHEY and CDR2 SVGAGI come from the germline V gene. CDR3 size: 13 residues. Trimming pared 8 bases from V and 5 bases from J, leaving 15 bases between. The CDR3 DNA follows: TGTGCCAGCCGAAAGGCGGTGGGGGAGACCCAGTACTTC. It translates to CASRKAVGETQYF.

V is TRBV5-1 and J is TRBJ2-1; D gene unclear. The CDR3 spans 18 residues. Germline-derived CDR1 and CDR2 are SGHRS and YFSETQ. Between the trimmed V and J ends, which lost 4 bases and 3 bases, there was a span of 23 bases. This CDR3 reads CASSTPGAVGLGYNEQFF. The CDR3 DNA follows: TGCGCCAGCAGCACCCCGGGTGCAGTTGGGCTTGGCTACAATGAGCAGTTCTTC.

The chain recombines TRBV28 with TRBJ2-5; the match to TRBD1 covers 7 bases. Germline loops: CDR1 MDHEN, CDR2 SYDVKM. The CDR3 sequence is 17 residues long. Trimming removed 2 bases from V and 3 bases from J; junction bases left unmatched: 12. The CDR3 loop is CASSLTPTGSVKETQYF. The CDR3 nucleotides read TGTGCCAGCAGTTTAACCCCGACAGGGTCGGTGAAAGAGACCCAGTACTTC.

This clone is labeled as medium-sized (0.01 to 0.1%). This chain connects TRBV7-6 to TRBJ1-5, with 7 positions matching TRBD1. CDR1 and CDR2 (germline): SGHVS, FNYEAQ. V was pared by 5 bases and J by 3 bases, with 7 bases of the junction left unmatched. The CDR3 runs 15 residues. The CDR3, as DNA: TGTGCCAGCAGCAATACGGGACAGAACAATCAGCCCCAGCATTTT. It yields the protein CASSNTGQNNQPQHF.

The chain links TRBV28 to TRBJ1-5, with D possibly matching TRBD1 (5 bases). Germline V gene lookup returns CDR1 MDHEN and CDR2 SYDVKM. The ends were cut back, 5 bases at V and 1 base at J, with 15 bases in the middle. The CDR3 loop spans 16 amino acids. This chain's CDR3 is CASSEPGGGSNQPQHF. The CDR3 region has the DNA TGTGCCAGCAGTGAACCCGGGGGTGGGAGCAATCAGCCCCAGCATTTT.

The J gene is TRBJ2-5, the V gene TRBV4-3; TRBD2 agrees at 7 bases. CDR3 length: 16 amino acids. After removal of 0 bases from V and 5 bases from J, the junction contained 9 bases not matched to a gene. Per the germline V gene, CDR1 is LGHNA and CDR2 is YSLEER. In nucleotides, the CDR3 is TGCGCCAGCAGCCAAGATCAAGGCGGGGGATGGGAGACCCAGTACTTC. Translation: CASSQDQGGGWETQYF.

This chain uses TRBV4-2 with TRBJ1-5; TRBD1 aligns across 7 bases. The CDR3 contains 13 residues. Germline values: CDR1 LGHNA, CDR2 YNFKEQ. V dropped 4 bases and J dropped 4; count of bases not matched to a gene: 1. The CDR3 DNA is TGTGCCAGCAGCCCAGGGGGGAATCAGCCCCAGCATTTT. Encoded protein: CASSPGGNQPQHF.

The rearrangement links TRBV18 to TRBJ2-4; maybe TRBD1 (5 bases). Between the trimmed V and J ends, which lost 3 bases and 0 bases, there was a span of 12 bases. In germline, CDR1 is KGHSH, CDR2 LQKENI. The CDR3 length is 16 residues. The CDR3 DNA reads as TGTGCCAGCTCACCTCCCGACAGTTTAGCCAAAAACATTCAGTACTTC. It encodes CASSPPDSLAKNIQYF. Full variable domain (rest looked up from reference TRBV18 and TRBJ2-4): NAGVMQNPRHLVRRRGQEARLRCSPMKGHSHVYWYRQLPEEGLKFMVYLQKENIIDESGMPKERFSAEFPKEGPSILRIQQVVRGDSAAYFCASSPPDSLAKNIQYFGAGTRLSVL.

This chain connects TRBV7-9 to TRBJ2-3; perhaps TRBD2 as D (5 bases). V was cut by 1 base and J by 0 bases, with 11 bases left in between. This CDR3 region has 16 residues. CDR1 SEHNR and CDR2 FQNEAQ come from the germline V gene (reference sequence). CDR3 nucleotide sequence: TGTGCCAGCAGCTTAGGGTCGGGGTCTAGCACAGATACGCAGTATTTT. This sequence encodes CASSLGSGSSTDTQYF.